The clone carrying this T cell receptor beta chain was counted only a few times. Its antigen is currently unknown. These data come from a study of blood T cells in healthy people across ages. In germline, CDR1 is MDHEN, CDR2 SYDVKM. This CDR3 has 15 amino acids. After removal of 4 bases from V and 7 bases from J, the junction contained 12 bases not matched to a gene. The study, taken as a whole, reports: As age increased, TCR beta diversity per million T cells fell in a roughly linear fashion.

Using a J-beta primer mix together with a sample-barcoded 5' primer, a second PCR was run for roughly 6 to 12 cycles. TCRdb re-derived calls from the 5' RACE reads in MiXCR, one entry per CDR3 protein. The sample lists hundreds of thousands of distinct CDR3 sequences; roughly 25% were seen once. In addition, the sample was reused for a study of T cells of mothers and their children. From that paper: It was through the M1S primer of the second PCR that sample barcodes and 2-4 random nucleotides were added.

Specimen: blood. The chain uses TRBV28 and TRBJ2-7; 8 bases line up with TRBD2. This clonotype was sampled from a boy younger than 18 in good health. The CDR3 DNA is TGTGCCAGCAGTTCCCCCCCCGCGGGGGGCTATGAGCAGTACTTC. Translating it yields CASSSPPAGGYEQYF. Supplemented by reference TRBV28 and TRBJ2-7, the full variable domain reads DVKVTQSSRYLVKRTGEKVFLECVQDMDHENMFWYRQDPGLGLRLIYFSYDVKMKEKGDIPEGYSVSREKKERFSLILESASTNQTSMYLCASSSPPAGGYEQYFGPGTRLTVT.